This T cell receptor (beta chain) was recorded in a study of T cell clonality in common variable immunodeficiency. This clone showed up many times. The CDR3 end lies 3 residues beyond the end of the read and is filled in from the germline J gene. This CDR3 is 16 amino acids long. Germline V gene data show CDR1 as SGHRS and CDR2 as YFSETQ. The repertoire was sequenced with immunoSEQ multiplex PCR; TCRdb's copy has only in-frame clones and lacks some. The sample contains 40,000 to 65,000 clones, none of them singletons. What was sequenced was peripheral blood mononuclear cells. V and J are TRBV5-1 and TRBJ2-3, with 8 bases matching TRBD1. The clonotype comes from a person aged 18-69 years in good health. CDR3 residues: CASSFAPPGGAETQYF. The DNA read from the CDR3 is TGCGCCAGCAGCTTCGCCCCACCAGGGGGCGCGGAGACG.